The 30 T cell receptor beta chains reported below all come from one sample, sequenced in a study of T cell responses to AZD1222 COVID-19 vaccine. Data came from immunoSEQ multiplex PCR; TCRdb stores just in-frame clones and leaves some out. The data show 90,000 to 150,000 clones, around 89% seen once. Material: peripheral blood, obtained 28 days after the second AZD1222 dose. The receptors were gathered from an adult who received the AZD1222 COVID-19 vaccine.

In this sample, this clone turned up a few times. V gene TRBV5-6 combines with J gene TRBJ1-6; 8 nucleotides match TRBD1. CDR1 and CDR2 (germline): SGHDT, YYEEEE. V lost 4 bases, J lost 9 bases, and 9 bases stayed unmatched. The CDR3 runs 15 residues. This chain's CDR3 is CASSQDGTGRSPLHF. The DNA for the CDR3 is TGTGCCAGCAGCCAGGATGGGACAGGTCGTTCACCCCTCCACTTT.

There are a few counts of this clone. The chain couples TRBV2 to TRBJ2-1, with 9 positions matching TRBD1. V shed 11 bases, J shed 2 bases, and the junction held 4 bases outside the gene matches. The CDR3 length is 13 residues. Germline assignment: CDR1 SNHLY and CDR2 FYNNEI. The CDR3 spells CAGTGNPYNEQFF. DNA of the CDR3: TGTGCCGGGACAGGGAACCCCTACAATGAGCAGTTCTTC.

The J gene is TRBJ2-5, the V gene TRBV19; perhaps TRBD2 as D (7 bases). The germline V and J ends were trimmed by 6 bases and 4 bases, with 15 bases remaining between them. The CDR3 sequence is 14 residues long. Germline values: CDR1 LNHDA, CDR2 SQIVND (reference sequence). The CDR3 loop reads CASRETGGGETQYF. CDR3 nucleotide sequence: TGTGCCAGTAGGGAGACGGGGGGCGGAGAGACCCAGTACTTC.

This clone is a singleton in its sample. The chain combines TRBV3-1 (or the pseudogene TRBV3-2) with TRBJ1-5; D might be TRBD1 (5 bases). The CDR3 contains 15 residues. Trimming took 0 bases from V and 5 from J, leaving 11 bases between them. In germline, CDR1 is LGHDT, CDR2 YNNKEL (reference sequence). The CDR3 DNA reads TGTGCCAGCAGCCAAGAAGACAGACCCTATCAGCCCCAGCATTTT. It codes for CASSQEDRPYQPQHF.

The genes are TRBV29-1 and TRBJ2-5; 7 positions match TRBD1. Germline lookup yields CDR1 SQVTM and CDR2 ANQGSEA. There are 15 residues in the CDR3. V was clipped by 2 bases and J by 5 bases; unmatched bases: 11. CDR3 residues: CSVEPGQGELETQYF. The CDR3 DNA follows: TGCAGCGTTGAACCCGGTCAGGGGGAATTGGAGACCCAGTACTTC.

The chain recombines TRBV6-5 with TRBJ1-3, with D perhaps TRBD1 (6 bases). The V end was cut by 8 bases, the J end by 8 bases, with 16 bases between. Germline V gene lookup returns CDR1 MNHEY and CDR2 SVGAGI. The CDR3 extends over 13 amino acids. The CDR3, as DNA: TGTGCCAGCGGAGAGGGGGAGGTGGACACCATATATTTT. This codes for CASGEGEVDTIYF.

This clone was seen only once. The CDR3 here is CASSFGLAGDKNIQYF. The CDR3 DNA reads TGTGCCAGCAGCTTTGGACTAGCGGGAGACAAAAACATTCAGTACTTC. V usage is TRBV7-2 and J usage is TRBJ2-4; 13 nucleotides align to TRBD2. The CDR3 spans 16 residues. Germline assignment: CDR1 SGHTA and CDR2 FQGNSA. The J segment lost 3 bases and the V segment lost 3 bases, leaving 2 bases of the junction unmatched.

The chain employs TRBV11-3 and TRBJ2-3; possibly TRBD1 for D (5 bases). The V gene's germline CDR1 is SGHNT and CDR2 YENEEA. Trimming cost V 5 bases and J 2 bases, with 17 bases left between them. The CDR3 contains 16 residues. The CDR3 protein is CASSPRGGHTTDTQYF. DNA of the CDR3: TGTGCCAGCAGCCCCCGAGGCGGACACACCACAGATACGCAGTATTTT.

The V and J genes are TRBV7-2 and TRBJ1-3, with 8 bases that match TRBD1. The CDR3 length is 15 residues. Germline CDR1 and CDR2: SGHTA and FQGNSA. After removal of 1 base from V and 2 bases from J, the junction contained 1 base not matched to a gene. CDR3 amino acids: CASSLGGQAGNTIYF. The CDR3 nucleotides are TGTGCCAGCAGCTTAGGGGGACAGGCTGGAAACACCATATATTTT.

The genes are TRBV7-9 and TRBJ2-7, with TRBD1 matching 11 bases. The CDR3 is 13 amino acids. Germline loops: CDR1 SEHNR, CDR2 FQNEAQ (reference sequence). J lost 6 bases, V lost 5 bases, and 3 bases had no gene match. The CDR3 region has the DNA TGTGCCAGCAGCCCGGGACAGGGGGGCGAGCAGTACTTC. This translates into CASSPGQGGEQYF.

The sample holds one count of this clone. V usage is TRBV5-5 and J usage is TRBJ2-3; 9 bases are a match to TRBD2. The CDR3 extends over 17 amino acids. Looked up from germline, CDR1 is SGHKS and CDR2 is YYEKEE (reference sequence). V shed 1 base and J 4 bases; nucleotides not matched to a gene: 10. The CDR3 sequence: CASSLLGASGIADTQYF. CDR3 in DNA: TGTGCCAGCAGCTTGCTTGGGGCTAGCGGGATTGCAGATACGCAGTATTTT.

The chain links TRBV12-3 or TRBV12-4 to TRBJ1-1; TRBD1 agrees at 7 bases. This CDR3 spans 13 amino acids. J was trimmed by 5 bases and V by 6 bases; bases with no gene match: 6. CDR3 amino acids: CASRSTGVTEAFF. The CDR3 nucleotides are TGTGCCAGCAGGTCAACAGGGGTTACTGAAGCTTTCTTT.

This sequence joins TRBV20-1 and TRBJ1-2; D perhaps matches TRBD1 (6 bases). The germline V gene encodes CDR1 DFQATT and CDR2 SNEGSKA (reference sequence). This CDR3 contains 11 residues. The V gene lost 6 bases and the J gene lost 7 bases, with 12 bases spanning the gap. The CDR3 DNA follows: TGCAGTGCGATAACGGGGGCTGGCTACACCTTC. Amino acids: CSAITGAGYTF.

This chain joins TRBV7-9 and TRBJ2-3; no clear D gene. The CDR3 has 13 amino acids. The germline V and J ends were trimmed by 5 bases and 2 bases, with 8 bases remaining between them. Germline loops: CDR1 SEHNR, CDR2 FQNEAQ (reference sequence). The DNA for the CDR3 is TGTGCCAGCAGCCGGAAATTCACAGATACGCAGTATTTT. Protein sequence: CASSRKFTDTQYF.

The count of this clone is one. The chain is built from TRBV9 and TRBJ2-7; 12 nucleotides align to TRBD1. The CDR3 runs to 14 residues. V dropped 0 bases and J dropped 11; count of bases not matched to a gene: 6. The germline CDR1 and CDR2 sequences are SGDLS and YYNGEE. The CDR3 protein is CASSVGDRGPTEYF. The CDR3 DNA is TGTGCCAGCAGCGTAGGGGACAGGGGGCCTACGGAGTACTTC. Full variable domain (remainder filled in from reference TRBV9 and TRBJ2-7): DSGVTQTPKHLITATGQRVTLRCSPRSGDLSVYWYQQSLDQGLQFLIQYYNGEERAKGNILERFSAQQFPDLHSELNLSSLELGDSALYFCASSVGDRGPTEYFGPGTRLTVT.

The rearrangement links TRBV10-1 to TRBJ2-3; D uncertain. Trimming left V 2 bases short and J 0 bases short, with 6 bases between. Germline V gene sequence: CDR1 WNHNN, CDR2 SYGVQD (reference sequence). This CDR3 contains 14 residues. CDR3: CASSERKSTDTQYF. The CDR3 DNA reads TGCGCCAGCAGTGAGCGCAAGAGCACAGATACGCAGTATTTT.

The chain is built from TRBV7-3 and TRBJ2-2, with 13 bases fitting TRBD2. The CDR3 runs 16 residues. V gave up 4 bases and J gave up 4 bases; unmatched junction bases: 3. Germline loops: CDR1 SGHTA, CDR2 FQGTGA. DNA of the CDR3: TGTGCCAGCAGCTACACTAGCGGGAGGGCCACCGGGGAGCTGTTTTTT. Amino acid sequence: CASSYTSGRATGELFF. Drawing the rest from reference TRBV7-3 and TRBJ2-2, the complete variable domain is GAGVSQTPSNKVTEKGKYVELRCDPISGHTALYWYRQSLGQGPEFLIYFQGTGAADDSGLPNDRFFAVRPEGSVSTLKIQRTERGDSAVYLCASSYTSGRATGELFFGEGSRLTVL.

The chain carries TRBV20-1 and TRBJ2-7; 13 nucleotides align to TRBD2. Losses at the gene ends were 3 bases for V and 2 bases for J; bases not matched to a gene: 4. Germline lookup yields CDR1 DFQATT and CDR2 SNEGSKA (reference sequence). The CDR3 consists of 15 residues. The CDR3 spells CSASKTSGRTYEQYF. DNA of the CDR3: TGCAGTGCTAGTAAGACTAGCGGGAGGACCTACGAGCAGTACTTC.

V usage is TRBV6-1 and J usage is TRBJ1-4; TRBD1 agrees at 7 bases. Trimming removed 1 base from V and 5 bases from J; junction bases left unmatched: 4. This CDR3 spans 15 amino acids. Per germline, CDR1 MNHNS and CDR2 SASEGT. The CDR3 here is CASSEGGQLNEKLFF. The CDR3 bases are TGTGCCAGCAGTGAAGGGGGACAGTTGAATGAAAAACTGTTTTTT.

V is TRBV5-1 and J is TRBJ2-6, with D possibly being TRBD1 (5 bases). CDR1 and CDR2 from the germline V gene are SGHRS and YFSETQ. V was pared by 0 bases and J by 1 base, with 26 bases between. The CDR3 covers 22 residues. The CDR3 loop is CASSLAYSAEQQGSSGANVLTF. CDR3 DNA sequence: TGCGCCAGCAGCTTGGCCTATTCGGCGGAACAGCAGGGCAGTTCTGGGGCCAACGTCCTGACTTTC.

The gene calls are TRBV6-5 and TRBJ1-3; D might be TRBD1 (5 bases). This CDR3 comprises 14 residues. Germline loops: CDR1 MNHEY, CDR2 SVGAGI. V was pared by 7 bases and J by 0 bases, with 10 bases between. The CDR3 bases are TGTGCCAGCATTGGGGGGAACTCTGGAAACACCATATATTTT. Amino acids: CASIGGNSGNTIYF.

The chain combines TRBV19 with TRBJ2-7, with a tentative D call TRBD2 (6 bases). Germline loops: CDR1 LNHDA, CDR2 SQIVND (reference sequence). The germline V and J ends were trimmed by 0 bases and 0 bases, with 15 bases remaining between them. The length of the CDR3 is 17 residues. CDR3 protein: CASSIDAGRPNSYEQYF. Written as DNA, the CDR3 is TGTGCCAGTAGTATAGATGCGGGACGGCCGAACTCCTACGAGCAGTACTTC.

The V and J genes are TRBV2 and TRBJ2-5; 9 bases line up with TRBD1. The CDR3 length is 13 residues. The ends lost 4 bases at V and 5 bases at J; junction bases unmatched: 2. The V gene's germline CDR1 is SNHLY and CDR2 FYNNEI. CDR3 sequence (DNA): TGTGCCAGCAGTGGGGACAGGGCGGAGACCCAGTACTTC. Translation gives CASSGDRAETQYF.

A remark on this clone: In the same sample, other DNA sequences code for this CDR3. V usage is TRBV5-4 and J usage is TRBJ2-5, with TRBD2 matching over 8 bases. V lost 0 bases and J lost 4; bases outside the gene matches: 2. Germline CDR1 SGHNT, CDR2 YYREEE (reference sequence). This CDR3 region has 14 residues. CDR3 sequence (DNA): TGTGCCAGCAGCTTGGCGGGGGGGCGAGAGACCCAGTACTTC. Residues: CASSLAGGRETQYF.

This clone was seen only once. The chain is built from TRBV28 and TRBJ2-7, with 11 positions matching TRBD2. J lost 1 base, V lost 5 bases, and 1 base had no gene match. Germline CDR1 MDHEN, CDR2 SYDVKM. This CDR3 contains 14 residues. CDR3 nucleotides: TGTGCCAGCAGTATAGCGGGAGGGTCCTACGAGCAGTACTTC. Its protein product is CASSIAGGSYEQYF.

For the CDR3, the DNA is TGTGCCAGCAGCGCCTCCGGGACTTCTGGCTACACCTTC. It yields the protein CASSASGTSGYTF. The chain combines TRBV11-3 with TRBJ1-2, with a possible D match to TRBD1 (5 bases). Germline values: CDR1 SGHNT, CDR2 YENEEA. There are 13 residues in the CDR3. Trimming took 5 bases from V and 7 from J, leaving 14 bases between them.

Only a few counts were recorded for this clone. CDR3 residues: CASSFGNTEAFF. CDR3 DNA: TGTGCCAGCAGTTTCGGTAACACTGAAGCTTTCTTT. The rearrangement links TRBV12-3 or TRBV12-4 to TRBJ1-1; D remains unclear. This CDR3 comprises 12 residues. Trimming took 3 bases from V and 2 from J, leaving 4 bases between them.

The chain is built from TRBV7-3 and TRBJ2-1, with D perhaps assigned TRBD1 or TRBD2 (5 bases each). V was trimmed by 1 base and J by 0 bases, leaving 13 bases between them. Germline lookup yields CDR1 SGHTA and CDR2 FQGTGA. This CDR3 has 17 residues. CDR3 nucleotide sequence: TGTGCCAGCAGCTTAAGAGGGGTCATGAGCTCCTACAATGAGCAGTTCTTC. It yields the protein CASSLRGVMSSYNEQFF. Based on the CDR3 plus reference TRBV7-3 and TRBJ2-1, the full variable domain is GAGVSQTPSNKVTEKGKYVELRCDPISGHTALYWYRQSLGQGPEFLIYFQGTGAADDSGLPNDRFFAVRPEGSVSTLKIQRTERGDSAVYLCASSLRGVMSSYNEQFFGPGTRLTVL.

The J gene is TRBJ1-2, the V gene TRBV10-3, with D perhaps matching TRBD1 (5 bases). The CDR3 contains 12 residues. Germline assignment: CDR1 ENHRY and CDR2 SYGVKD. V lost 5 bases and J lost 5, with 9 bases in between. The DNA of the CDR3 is TGTGCCATCAGTTGGGGGGGATATGGCTACACCTTC. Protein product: CAISWGGYGYTF.

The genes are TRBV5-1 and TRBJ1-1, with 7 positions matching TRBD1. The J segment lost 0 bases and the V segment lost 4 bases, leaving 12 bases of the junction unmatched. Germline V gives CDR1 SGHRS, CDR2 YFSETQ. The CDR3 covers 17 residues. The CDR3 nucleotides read TGCGCCAGCAGCCCGGACAGGAGGAGGCTGATGAACACTGAAGCTTTCTTT. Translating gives CASSPDRRRLMNTEAFF.